This TCR beta chain was observed in a study of beta chain features in type 1 diabetes. Whole-study findings and limits: Type 1 diabetes patients had fewer VDJ junction insertions and more deletions.

The authors took one heparinised blood draw, averaging about 110 mL, from each donor. Via the markers CD45RO/CCR7/CD25/CD127/CD95/CD27, stem cell-like memory, regulatory, central memory and naive CD4+ cells were sorted. As concerns this clone: Its antigen is currently unknown.

There are 15 residues in the CDR3. V lost 7 bases and J lost 4; bases outside the gene matches: 11. CDR1 is MDHEN, CDR2 SYDVKM, per germline. What was sequenced were expressed TCRB transcripts, since all of the isolated RNA had been reverse transcribed. For naive, central memory and regulatory T cell samples, reads averaged around 3.6 million. Assay: immunoSEQ multiplex PCR; the TCRdb copy retains only in-frame clones and omits some. The repertoire holds around 250,000 clones, with over 12% as singletons. The chain couples TRBV28 to TRBJ2-5; the match to TRBD1 covers 8 bases. The sequence came from a woman aged 35 to 49 in good health. Sample: naive CD4+ T cells from blood. Here the CDR3 reads CASTTLTGAGETQYF. DNA of the CDR3: TGTGCCAGCACCACTCTGACAGGGGCAGGAGAGACCCAGTACTTC.